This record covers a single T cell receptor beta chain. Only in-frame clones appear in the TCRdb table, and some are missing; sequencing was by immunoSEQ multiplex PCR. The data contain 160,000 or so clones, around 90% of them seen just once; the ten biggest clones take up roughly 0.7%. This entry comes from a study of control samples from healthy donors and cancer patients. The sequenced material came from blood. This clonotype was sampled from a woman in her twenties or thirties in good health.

The CDR3 DNA follows: TGTGCCACCAGTGAAAGAGGAACCTACGAGCAGTACTTC. Translating it yields CATSERGTYEQYF. This chain links TRBV24-1 with TRBJ2-7; D remains ambiguous. This CDR3 spans 13 amino acids. Per germline, CDR1 KGHDR and CDR2 SFDVKD. Trimming shortened V by 4 bases and J by 2 bases, and 8 bases separated the two germline ends.